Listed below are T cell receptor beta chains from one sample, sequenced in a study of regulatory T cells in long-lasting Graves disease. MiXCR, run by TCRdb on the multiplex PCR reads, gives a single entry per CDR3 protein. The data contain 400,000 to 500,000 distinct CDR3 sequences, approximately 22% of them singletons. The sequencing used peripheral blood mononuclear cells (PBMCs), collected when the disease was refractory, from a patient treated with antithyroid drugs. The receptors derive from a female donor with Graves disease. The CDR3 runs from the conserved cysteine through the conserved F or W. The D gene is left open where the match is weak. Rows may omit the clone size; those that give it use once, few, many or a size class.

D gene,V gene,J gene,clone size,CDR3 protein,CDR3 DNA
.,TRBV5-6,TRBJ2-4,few,CASSFSVNIQYF,TGTGCCAGCAGCTTTTCCGTAAACATTCAGTACTTC
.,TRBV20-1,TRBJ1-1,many,CSVQGNTEAFF,TGCAGTGTACAGGGGAACACTGAAGCTTTCTTT
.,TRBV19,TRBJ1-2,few,CASSIGGDGYTF,TGTGCCAGTAGTATAGGGGGGGACGGCTACACCTTC
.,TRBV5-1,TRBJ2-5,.,CASSFGPPQEETQYF,TGCGCCAGCAGCTTCGGTCCGCCCCAGGAAGAGACCCAGTACTTC
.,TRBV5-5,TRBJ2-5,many,CASSLYRGWGQETQYF,TGTGCCAGCAGCTTGTATAGAGGATGGGGGCAAGAGACCCAGTACTTC
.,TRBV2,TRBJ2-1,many,CATAGMGSSYNEQFF,TGTGCCACCGCGGGGATGGGGAGCTCCTACAATGAGCAGTTCTTC
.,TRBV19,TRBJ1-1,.,CASSILQGKMNTEAFF,TGTGCCAGTAGTATACTTCAGGGGAAGATGAACACTGAAGCTTTCTTT
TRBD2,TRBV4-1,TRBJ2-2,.,CASSQEILAGTGELFF,TGCGCCAGCAGCCAAGAGATACTAGCGGGGACCGGGGAGCTGTTTTTT
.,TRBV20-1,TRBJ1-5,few,CSARHSKTGFPQPQHF,TGCAGTGCTAGACATAGTAAAACAGGGTTCCCTCAGCCCCAGCATTTT
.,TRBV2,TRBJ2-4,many,CASSEMARGAKNIQYF,TGTGCCAGCAGTGAAATGGCCCGGGGGGCCAAAAACATTCAGTACTTC
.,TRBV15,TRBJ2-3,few,CATSRDPSPSQYF,TGTGCCACCAGCAGAGATCCCAGTCCCTCGCAGTATTTT
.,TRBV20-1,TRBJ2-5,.,CSASPGRQETQYF,TGCAGTGCTAGCCCGGGGCGGCAAGAGACCCAGTACTTC
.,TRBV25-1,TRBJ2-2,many,CASSDGRWNTGELFF,TGTGCCAGCAGTGATGGGCGATGGAACACCGGGGAGCTGTTTTTT
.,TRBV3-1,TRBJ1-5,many,CASSRGLNQPQHF,TGTGCCAGCAGCAGGGGACTTAATCAGCCCCAGCATTTT
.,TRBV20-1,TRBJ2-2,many,CSAESVTPMNTGELFF,TGCAGTGCCGAGTCAGTGACACCAATGAACACCGGGGAGCTGTTTTTT
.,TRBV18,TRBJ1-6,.,CASSPVAGLPLHF,TGTGCCAGCTCACCGGTTGCCGGGTTGCCCCTCCACTTT
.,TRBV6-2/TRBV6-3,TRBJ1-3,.,CASSYTSRKGTNTIYF,TGTGCCAGCAGTTACACCTCTCGGAAAGGGACAAACACCATATATTTT
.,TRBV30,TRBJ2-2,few,CAWSVPGVDGELFF,TGTGCCTGGAGTGTACCAGGGGTGGACGGGGAGCTGTTTTTT
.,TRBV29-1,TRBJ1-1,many,CSVEGVTNTEAFF,TGCAGCGTTGAGGGGGTCACGAACACTGAAGCTTTCTTT
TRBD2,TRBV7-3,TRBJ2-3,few,CASSLSGSSDTQYF,TGTGCCAGCAGTCTTAGCGGGAGTTCTGATACGCAGTATTTT
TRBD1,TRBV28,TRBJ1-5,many,CASSSSTTGNQPQHF,TGTGCCAGCAGTTCTTCCACGACAGGGAATCAGCCCCAGCATTTT
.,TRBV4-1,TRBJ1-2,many,CASSQYAQGRANYGYTF,TGCGCCAGCAGCCAATATGCACAAGGGAGAGCTAACTATGGCTACACCTTC
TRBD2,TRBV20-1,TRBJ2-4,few,CSASSSGSSAKNIQYF,TGCAGTGCTAGCTCTAGCGGGAGTTCTGCCAAAAACATTCAGTACTTC
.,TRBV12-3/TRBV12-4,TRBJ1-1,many,CASSLGARNTEAFF,TGTGCCAGCAGTTTGGGCGCCCGGAACACTGAAGCTTTCTTT
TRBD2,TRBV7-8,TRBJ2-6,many,CASSLSGLDFSGANVLTF,TGTGCCAGCAGCTTAAGCGGACTAGACTTCTCTGGGGCCAACGTCCTGACTTTC
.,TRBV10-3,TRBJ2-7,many,CAISESTVHYEQYF,TGTGCCATCAGTGAGTCGACAGTTCATTACGAGCAGTACTTC
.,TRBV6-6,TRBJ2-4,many,CASSYSPRGTGKNIQYF,TGTGCCAGCAGTTACTCGCCGCGGGGTACGGGCAAAAACATTCAGTACTTC
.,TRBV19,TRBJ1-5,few,CASSTYVRGGPQHF,TGTGCCAGTAGTACATACGTCAGGGGAGGGCCCCAGCATTTT
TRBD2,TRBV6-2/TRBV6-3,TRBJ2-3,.,CASRRGTSGTTDTQYF,TGTGCCAGCAGACGCGGGACTAGCGGGACCACAGATACGCAGTATTTT
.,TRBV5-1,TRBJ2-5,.,CASTPTRLETQYF,TGCGCCAGCACTCCCACGAGGCTGGAGACCCAGTACTTC
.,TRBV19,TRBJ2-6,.,CASSIGTGESGANVLTF,TGTGCCAGTAGTATAGGGACCGGAGAATCGGGGGCCAACGTCCTGACTTTC
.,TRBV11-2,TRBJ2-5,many,CASSSEAGNQETQYF,TGTGCCAGCAGCTCGGAGGCGGGGAACCAAGAGACCCAGTACTTC
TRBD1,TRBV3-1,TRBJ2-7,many,CASSQVWTGGYEQYF,TGTGCCAGCAGCCAAGTCTGGACAGGGGGCTACGAGCAGTACTTC
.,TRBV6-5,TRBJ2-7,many,CASSYAAPVGSDLEQYF,TGTGCCAGCAGTTACGCGGCTCCCGTCGGTAGCGACCTCGAGCAGTACTTC
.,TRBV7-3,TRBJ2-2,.,CASSVSGLAHPGELFF,TGTGCCAGCAGCGTCTCGGGACTGGCCCACCCCGGGGAGCTGTTTTTT
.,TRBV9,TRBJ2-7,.,CASSPEDRTLDEQYF,TGTGCCAGCAGCCCAGAAGATAGAACCCTAGACGAGCAGTACTTC
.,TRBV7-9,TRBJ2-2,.,CASTAPENTGELFF,TGTGCCAGCACCGCCCCGGAGAACACCGGGGAGCTGTTTTTT
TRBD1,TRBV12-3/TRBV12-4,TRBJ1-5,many,CASSLIRGQGNQPQHF,TGTGCCAGCAGTTTAATCAGGGGACAGGGAAATCAGCCCCAGCATTTT
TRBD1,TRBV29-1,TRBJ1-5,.,CSATGGGPNQPQHF,TGCAGCGCTACAGGGGGCGGACCCAATCAGCCCCAGCATTTT
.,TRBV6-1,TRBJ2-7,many,CASMRDSGSYEQYF,TGTGCCAGCATGCGGGACAGCGGATCCTACGAGCAGTACTTC
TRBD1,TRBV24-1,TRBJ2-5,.,CATSDRGARTGALGTQYF,TGTGCCACCAGTGATCGTGGAGCGCGGACAGGGGCCTTAGGGACCCAGTACTTC
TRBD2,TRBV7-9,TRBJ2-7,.,CASGGGPIVAGVDEQYF,TGTGCCAGCGGGGGGGGTCCTATCGTAGCGGGAGTCGACGAGCAGTACTTC
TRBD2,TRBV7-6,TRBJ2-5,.,CASSLVPSGRPQETQYF,TGTGCCAGCAGCTTAGTACCTAGCGGGAGGCCCCAAGAGACCCAGTACTTC
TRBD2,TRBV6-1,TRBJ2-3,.,CASSLGTSGSGSTDTQYF,TGTGCCAGCAGTCTCGGGACTAGCGGTAGTGGAAGCACAGATACGCAGTATTTT
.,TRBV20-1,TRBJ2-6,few,CSAPGANVLTF,TGCAGTGCCCCTGGGGCCAACGTCCTGACTTTC
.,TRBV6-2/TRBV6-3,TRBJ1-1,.,CASSSTFDALNTEAFF,TGTGCCAGCAGTTCCACCTTCGACGCCCTGAACACTGAAGCTTTCTTT
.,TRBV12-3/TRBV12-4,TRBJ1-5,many,CASSLRVSNQPQHF,TGTGCCAGCAGTTTAAGAGTTAGCAATCAGCCCCAGCATTTT
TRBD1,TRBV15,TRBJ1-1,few,CATSRAGTGGTEAFF,TGTGCCACCAGCAGAGCCGGGACAGGGGGCACTGAAGCTTTCTTT
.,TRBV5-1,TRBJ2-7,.,CASSLAAGVFEQYF,TGCGCCAGCAGCTTGGCTGCAGGGGTTTTCGAGCAGTACTTC
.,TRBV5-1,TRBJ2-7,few,CASSYKGGHEQYF,TGCGCCAGCAGCTATAAAGGGGGGCACGAGCAGTACTTC
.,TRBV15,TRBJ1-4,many,CATSSRVGGREKLFF,TGTGCCACCAGCAGCCGCGTGGGGGGACGTGAAAAACTGTTTTTT
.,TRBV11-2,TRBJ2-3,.,CASSLSGAPADTQYF,TGTGCCAGCAGCTTATCCGGGGCCCCCGCAGATACGCAGTATTTT
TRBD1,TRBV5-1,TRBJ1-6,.,CASSLGDSNSPLHF,TGCGCCAGCAGCTTGGGGGACAGTAATTCACCCCTCCACTTT
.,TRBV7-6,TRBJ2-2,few,CASMSEGNLPGELFF,TGTGCCAGCATGTCTGAGGGGAATTTGCCCGGGGAGCTGTTTTTT
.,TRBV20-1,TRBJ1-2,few,CSAPYGANYGYTF,TGCAGTGCCCCATACGGGGCAAACTATGGCTACACCTTC